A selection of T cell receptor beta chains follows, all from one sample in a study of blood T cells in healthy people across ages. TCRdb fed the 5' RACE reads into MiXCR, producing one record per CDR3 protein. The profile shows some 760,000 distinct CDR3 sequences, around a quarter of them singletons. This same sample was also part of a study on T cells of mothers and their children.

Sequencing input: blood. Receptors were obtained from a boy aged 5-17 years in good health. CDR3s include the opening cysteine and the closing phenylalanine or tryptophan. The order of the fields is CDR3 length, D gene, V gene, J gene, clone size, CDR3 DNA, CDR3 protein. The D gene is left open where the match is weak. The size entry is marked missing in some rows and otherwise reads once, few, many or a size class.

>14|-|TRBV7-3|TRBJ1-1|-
TGTGCCAGCAGCCCGGGACACCAGAACACTGAAGCTTTCTTT
CASSPGHQNTEAFF
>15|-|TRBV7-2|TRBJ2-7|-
TGTGCCAGCAGCTTATCGGCGGGGACGGACTACGAGCAGTACTTC
CASSLSAGTDYEQYF
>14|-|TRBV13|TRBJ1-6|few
TGTGCCAGCAGCGCAGGGTTGAGTAATTCACCCCTCCACTTT
CASSAGLSNSPLHF
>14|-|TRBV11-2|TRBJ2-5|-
TGTGCCAGCAGCTTAGATTCATTTCAAGAGACCCAGTACTTC
CASSLDSFQETQYF
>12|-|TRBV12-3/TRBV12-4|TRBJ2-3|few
TGTGCCAGCAGTGGGTGCACAGATACGCAGTATTTT
CASSGCTDTQYF
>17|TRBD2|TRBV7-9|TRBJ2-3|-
TGTGCCAGCAGCACCTGGACTAGCGCCCTTGGCACAGATACGCAGTATTTT
CASSTWTSALGTDTQYF
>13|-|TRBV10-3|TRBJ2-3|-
TGTGCCATCAGCATACTTAGCACAGATACGCAGTATTTT
CAISILSTDTQYF
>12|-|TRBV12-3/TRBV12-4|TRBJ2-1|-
TGTGCCAGCAGTTCCGGGGCCAGTGAGCAGTTCTTC
CASSSGASEQFF
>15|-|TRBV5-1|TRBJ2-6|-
TGCGCCAGCAGCTTGGCCCATGGGGGGGCCAACGTCCTGACTTTC
CASSLAHGGANVLTF
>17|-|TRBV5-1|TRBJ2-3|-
TGCGCCAACAGCCCAGGGTCGGGCCTGAACCCCACAGATACGCAGTATTTT
CANSPGSGLNPTDTQYF
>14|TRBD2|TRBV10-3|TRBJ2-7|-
TGTGCCATCAACCCTAGCGGGGGGTCCCACGAGCAGTACTTC
CAINPSGGSHEQYF
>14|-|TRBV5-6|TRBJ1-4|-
TGTGCTAGCAGCTTTTTAATGTCTAATGAAAAACTGTTTTTT
CASSFLMSNEKLFF
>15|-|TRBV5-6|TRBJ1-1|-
TGTGCCAGCAGCTTGGTAGACTGGAGGGAGACTGAAGCTTTCTTT
CASSLVDWRETEAFF
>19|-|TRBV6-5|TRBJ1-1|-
TGTGCCAGCAGTTACTCGAGGGGCGGTTTAGGGGGACCGAACACTGAAGCTTTCTTT
CASSYSRGGLGGPNTEAFF
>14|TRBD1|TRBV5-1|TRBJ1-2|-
TGCGCCAGCAGCCTTGGACAGGGCAGTGATGGCTACACCTTC
CASSLGQGSDGYTF
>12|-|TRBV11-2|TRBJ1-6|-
TGTGCCAGCAGCTTGAGCAAGTCACCCCTCCACTTT
CASSLSKSPLHF
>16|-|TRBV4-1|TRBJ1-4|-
TGCGCCAGCAGCCAAGTGCCGGGCCCAGAGGAGGAAAAACTGTTTTTT
CASSQVPGPEEEKLFF
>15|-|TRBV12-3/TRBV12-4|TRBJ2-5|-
TGTGCCAGCAGTTTGGACAGCGGGAAAAAAGAGACCCAGTACTTC
CASSLDSGKKETQYF
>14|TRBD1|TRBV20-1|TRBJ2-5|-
TGCAGTGCGACTGGGACAGCCTTAGAAGAGACCCAGTACTTC
CSATGTALEETQYF
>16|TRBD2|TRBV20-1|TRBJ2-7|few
TGCAGTGCTAGTTGGGCTAGCGGGGGGATCACCTACGAGCAGTACTTC
CSASWASGGITYEQYF
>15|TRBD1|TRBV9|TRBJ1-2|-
TGTGCCAGCAGCTTACTAGGGGACAGGGGGCCTGGCTACACCTTC
CASSLLGDRGPGYTF
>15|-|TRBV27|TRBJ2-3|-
TGTGCCAGCAGTGGGCGGTTTTTGGGCACAGATACGCAGTATTTT
CASSGRFLGTDTQYF
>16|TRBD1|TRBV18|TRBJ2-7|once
TGTGCCAGCTCACCACCGGTGTCCGGACAGGAAGACGAGCAGTACTTC
CASSPPVSGQEDEQYF
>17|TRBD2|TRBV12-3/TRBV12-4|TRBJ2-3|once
TGTGCCAGCAGTCCGGGACTAGCGGGACTAGCGGGGGATACGCAGTATTTT
CASSPGLAGLAGDTQYF
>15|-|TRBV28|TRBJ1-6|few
TGTGCCAGCAGTTTACCGGGGGCGAGTGATTCACCCCTCCACTTT
CASSLPGASDSPLHF
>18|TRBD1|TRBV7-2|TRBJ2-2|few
TGTGCCAGCAGCTTTCAACTCCCAGGGGGCCCGGGCACCGGGGAGCTGTTTTTT
CASSFQLPGGPGTGELFF
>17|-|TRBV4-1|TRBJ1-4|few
TGCGCCAGCAGCCACGCGAGGGCCTTAGTACCTCGCGAAAAACTGTTTTTT
CASSHARALVPREKLFF
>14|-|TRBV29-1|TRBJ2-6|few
TGCAGCGTTGGTCAAAGCTCTGGGGCCAACGTCCTGACTTTC
CSVGQSSGANVLTF
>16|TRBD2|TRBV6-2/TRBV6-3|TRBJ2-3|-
TGTGCCAGCACCAAAGCGGGGGGAACCTCCACAGATACGCAGTATTTT
CASTKAGGTSTDTQYF
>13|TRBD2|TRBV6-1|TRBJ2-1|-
TGTGCCAGCACCCCTAGCGGGAGCGGTGAGCAGTTCTTC
CASTPSGSGEQFF
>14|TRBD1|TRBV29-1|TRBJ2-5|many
TGCAGCGTTGATGGACAGGGGGCGCGGGAGACCCAGTACTTC
CSVDGQGARETQYF
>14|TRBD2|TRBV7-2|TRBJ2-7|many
TGTGCCAGCAGCTTAGGGCTAGCGGCCTACGAGCAGTACTTC
CASSLGLAAYEQYF
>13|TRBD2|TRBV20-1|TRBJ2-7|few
TGCAGTGCCAAAACTAGCGGGGCCTACGAGCAGTACTTC
CSAKTSGAYEQYF
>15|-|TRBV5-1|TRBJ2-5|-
TGCGCCAGCAGCTCCCTACCGACTAACCAAGAGACCCAGTACTTC
CASSSLPTNQETQYF
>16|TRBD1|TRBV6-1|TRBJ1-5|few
TGTGCCAGCAGTGAGAGCCGACAGGGGGCGGGTCAGCCCCAGCATTTT
CASSESRQGAGQPQHF
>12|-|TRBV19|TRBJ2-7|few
TGTGCCAGTAGTCCCAACCTCTACGAGCAGTACTTC
CASSPNLYEQYF